The entry below describes one TCR beta chain. These data originate in a study of blood T cell repertoires in COVID-19. Study overall: Material from acute and convalescent COVID-19 was sourced from the United States, Italy and Spain. T cells, B-cell-depleted T cells, or PBMCs provided the cDNA or gDNA that served as material.

V was trimmed by 1 base and J by 7 bases, leaving 15 bases between them. Germline-derived CDR1 and CDR2 are SGHDT and YYEEEE. This CDR3 has 15 residues. This table comes from immunoSEQ multiplex PCR, and its TCRdb copy is limited to in-frame clones, with some not included. The sample holds 95,000 to 150,000 clones, 65% to 85% seen once. Cohorts were based on clinical histories the participants reported. This sequence originates from a young woman who had recovered from COVID-19. J is TRBJ1-5 and V is TRBV5-6; tentative D call: TRBD1 (6 bases). Sequenced: PBMCs or T cells enriched from blood (not recorded which). The CDR3: CASSLRGGGGQPQHF. The CDR3 nucleotides read TGTGCCAGCAGCTTGCGGGGAGGGGGAGGACAGCCCCAGCATTTT.